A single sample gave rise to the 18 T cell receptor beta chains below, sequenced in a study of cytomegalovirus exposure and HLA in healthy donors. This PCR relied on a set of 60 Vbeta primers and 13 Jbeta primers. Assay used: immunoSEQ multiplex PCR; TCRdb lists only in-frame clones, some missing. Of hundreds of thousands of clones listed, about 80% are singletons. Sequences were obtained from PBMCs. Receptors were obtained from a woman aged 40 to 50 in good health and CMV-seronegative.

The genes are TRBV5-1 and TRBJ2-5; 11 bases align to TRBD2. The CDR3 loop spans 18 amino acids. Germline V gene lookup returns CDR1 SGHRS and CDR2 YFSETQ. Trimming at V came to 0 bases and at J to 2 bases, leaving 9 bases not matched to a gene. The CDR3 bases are TGCGCCAGCAGCTTGGTGTCTAGCGGGGGGCACACTCAAGAGACCCAGTACTTC. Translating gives CASSLVSSGGHTQETQYF.

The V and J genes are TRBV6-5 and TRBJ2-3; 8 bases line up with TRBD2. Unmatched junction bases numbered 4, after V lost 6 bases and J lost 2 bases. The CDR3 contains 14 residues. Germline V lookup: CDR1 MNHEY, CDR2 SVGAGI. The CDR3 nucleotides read TGTGCCAGCAGCCGGGGGGGCCCCACAGATACGCAGTATTTT. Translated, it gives CASSRGGPTDTQYF.

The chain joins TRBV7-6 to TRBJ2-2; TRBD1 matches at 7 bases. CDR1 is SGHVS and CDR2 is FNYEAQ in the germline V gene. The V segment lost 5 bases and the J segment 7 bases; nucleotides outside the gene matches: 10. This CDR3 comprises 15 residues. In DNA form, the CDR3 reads TGTGCCAGCAGCCCTCGAGACAGGGCTAACGGGGAGCTGTTTTTT. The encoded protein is CASSPRDRANGELFF.

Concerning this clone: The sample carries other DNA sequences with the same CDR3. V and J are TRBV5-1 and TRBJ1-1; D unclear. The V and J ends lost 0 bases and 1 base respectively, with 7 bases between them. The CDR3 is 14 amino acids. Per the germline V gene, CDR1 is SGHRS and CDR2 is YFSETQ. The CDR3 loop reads CASSLAAGNTEAFF. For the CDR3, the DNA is TGCGCCAGCAGCTTGGCGGCAGGGAACACTGAAGCTTTCTTT. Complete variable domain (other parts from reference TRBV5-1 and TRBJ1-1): KAGVTQTPRYLIKTRGQQVTLSCSPISGHRSVSWYQQTPGQGLQFLFEYFSETQRNKGNFPGRFSGRQFSNSRSEMNVSTLELGDSALYLCASSLAAGNTEAFFGQGTRLTVV.

CDR3 protein: CAWSEGLAGGGEQYF. The CDR3 DNA sequence: TGTGCCTGGAGTGAGGGACTAGCGGGGGGGGGCGAGCAGTACTTC. The V call is TRBV30, the J call TRBJ2-7, with 16 bases fitting TRBD2. V gave up 1 base and J gave up 6 bases; unmatched junction bases: 3. This CDR3 has 15 residues. CDR1 and CDR2 (germline): GTSNPN, SVGIG (reference sequence).

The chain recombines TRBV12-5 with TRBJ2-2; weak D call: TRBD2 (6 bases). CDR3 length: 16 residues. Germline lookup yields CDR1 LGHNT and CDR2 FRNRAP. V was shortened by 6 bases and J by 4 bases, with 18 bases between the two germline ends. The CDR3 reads CASGQVWTGVTGELFF. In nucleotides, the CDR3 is TGTGCTAGTGGCCAGGTTTGGACGGGGGTCACCGGGGAGCTGTTTTTT.

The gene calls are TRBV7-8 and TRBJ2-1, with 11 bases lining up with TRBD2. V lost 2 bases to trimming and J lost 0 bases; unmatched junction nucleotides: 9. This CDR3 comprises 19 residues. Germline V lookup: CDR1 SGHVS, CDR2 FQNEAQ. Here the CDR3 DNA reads TGTGCCAGCAGCTTAATCCTAGCGGGGGGTCAAAGCTCCTACAATGAGCAGTTCTTC. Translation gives CASSLILAGGQSSYNEQFF.

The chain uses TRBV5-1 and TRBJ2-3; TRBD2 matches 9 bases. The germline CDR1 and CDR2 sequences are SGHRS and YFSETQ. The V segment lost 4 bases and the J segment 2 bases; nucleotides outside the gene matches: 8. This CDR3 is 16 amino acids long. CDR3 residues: CASSPTVAGATDTQYF. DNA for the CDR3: TGCGCCAGCAGCCCCACTGTAGCGGGGGCCACAGATACGCAGTATTTT.

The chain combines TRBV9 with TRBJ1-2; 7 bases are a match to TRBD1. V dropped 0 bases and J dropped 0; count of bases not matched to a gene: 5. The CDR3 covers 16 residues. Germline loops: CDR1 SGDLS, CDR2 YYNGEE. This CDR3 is CASSVGTGTANYGYTF. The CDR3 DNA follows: TGTGCCAGCAGCGTAGGGACCGGGACAGCTAACTATGGCTACACCTTC.

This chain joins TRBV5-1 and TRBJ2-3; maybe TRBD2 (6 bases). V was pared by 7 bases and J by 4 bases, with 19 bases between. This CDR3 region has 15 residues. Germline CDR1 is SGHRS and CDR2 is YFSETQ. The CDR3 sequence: CASGAGTRTPDTQYF. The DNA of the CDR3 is TGCGCCAGCGGGGCCGGGACTCGCACCCCAGATACGCAGTATTTT.

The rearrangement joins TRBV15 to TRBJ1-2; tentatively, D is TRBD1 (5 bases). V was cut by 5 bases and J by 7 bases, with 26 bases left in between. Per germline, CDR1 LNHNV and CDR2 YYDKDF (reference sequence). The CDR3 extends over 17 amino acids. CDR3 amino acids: CATSSNLPDSIRFGYTF. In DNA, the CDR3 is TGTGCCACCAGCTCAAATCTCCCCGACAGTATAAGGTTTGGCTACACCTTC.

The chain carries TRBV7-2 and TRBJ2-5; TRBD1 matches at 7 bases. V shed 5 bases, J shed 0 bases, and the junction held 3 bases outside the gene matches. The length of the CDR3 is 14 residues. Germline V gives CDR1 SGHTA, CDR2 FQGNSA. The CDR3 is CASSPRGHQETQYF. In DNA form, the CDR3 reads TGTGCCAGCAGCCCTAGGGGGCACCAAGAGACCCAGTACTTC.

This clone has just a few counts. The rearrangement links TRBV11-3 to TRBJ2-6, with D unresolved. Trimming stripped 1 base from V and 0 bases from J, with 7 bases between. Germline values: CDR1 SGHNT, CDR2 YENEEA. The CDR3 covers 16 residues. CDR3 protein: CASSLAPGSGANVLTF. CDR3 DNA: TGTGCCAGCAGCTTAGCGCCGGGCTCTGGGGCCAACGTCCTGACTTTC.

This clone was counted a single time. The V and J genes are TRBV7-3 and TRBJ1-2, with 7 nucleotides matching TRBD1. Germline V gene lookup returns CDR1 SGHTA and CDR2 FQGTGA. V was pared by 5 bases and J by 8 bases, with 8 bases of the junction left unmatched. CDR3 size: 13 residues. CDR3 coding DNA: TGTGCCAGCAGCCTGACAGGGAATAGCGGCTACACCTTC. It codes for CASSLTGNSGYTF.

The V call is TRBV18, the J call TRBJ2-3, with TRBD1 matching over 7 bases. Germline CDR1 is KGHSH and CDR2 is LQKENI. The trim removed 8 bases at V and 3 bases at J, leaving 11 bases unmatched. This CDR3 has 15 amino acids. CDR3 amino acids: CASLPTGEMTDTQYF. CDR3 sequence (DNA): TGTGCCAGCCTTCCCACAGGGGAGATGACAGATACGCAGTATTTT.

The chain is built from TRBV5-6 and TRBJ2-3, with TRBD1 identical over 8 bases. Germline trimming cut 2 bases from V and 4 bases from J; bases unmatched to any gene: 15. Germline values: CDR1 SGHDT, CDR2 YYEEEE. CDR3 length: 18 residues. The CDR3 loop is CASSFRAPGRGRADTQYF. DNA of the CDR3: TGTGCCAGCAGCTTTCGGGCCCCAGGCAGGGGGCGGGCAGATACGCAGTATTTT.

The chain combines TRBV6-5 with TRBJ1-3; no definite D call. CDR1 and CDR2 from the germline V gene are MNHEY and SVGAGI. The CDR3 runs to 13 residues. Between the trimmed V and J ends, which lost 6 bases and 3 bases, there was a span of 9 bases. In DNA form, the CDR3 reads TGTGCCAGCAGCCAATACTTTGGAAACACCATATATTTT. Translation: CASSQYFGNTIYF.

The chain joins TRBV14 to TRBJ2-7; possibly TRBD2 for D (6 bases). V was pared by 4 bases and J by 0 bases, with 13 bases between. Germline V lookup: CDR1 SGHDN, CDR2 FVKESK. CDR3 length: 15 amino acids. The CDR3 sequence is CASSRQLGGSYEQYF. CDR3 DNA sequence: TGTGCCAGCAGCCGGCAATTGGGGGGCTCCTACGAGCAGTACTTC.